This T cell receptor beta chain was sequenced during a study of identical twins. Study findings and constraints: Abundant beta clonotypes from cord blood bore fewer insertions; memory repertoires lacked this pattern. The study reached conclusions through statistical analysis that was cross-sectional, not following the same donors.

There are 12 residues in the CDR3. Germline CDR1 reads MNHEY; CDR2 reads SVGEGT. V was cut by 10 bases and J by 4 bases, with 10 bases left in between. To note about this clonotype: Its antigen is not known.

Via MiXCR, TCRdb re-called the 5' RACE reads, giving one row per CDR3 protein. The sample includes 200,000 to 250,000 distinct CDR3 sequences, 11% to 15% of them seen just once. The clonotype comes from a woman between 18 and 30 years old in good health. Sequenced sample: memory (CD45RO+) T cells sorted from blood. The chain employs TRBV6-2 or TRBV6-3 and TRBJ2-2; TRBD1 is a possible D gene (6 bases). The CDR3, as DNA: TGTGCCACCGGGACACTCACCGGGGAGCTGTTTTTT. Translated, it gives CATGTLTGELFF.